One sample yielded the 2 T cell receptor beta chains listed below, sequenced in a study of patients and donors after allogeneic stem cell transplantation. Each CDR3 protein is one row after TCRdb ran MiXCR on the RT-PCR reads. The sample lists some 880,000 distinct CDR3 sequences, over 15% seen once, with roughly 6% in the top ten. The specimen was blood, either unsorted or a sorted T cell fraction (not recorded which). The origin of the receptors is a human donor who was either an allogeneic HSCT recipient or a stem cell or donor lymphocyte infusion donor (not recorded which). It is not recorded whose cells these are; they may come from a transplant donor.

The chain links TRBV5-6 to TRBJ2-4, with D perhaps being TRBD1 or TRBD2 (5 bases each). CDR1 SGHDT and CDR2 YYEEEE come from the germline V gene. The CDR3 sequence is 16 residues long. Trimming stripped 4 bases from V and 7 bases from J, with 21 bases between. The CDR3 region is CASSPLAREISNIQYF. In DNA, the CDR3 is TGTGCCAGCAGCCCATTAGCCAGGGAGATATCCAACATTCAGTACTTC.

J is TRBJ2-1 and V is TRBV29-1; 10 nucleotides agree with TRBD2. Looked up from germline, CDR1 is SQVTM and CDR2 is ANQGSEA. The CDR3 loop spans 15 amino acids. The trim removed 0 bases at V and 6 bases at J, leaving 5 bases unmatched. The CDR3 DNA follows: TGCAGCGTTGAAGATCTCCCTAGCGGGAGCAATGAGCAGTTCTTC. Its translation: CSVEDLPSGSNEQFF.